This T cell receptor beta chain was recorded in a study of T cells in Graves' hyperthyroidism and ophthalmopathy. The CDR3 runs 17 residues. Germline V gene lookup returns CDR1 DFQATT and CDR2 SNEGSKA (reference sequence). V lost 3 bases, J lost 0 bases, and 7 bases stayed unmatched. The TCR beta CDR3 regions underwent amplification using RNA transcripts as the source. A first-round RT-PCR of the TCR CDR3 used the HTBI primer set. In TCRdb, the multiplex PCR reads were re-called with MiXCR into one record per CDR3 protein. The sample consists of over 500,000 distinct CDR3 sequences, roughly 16% of them appearing once. Ophthalmopathy patients showed a Clinical Activity Score of at least 3, NOSPECS grade of at least 4 and duration under 3 months. This clonotype was counted at least ten times.

The TCR was taken from a woman aged 30 to 39 with Graves' ophthalmopathy. The sequenced sample consisted of blood. This chain joins TRBV20-1 and TRBJ2-3, with 12 bases matching TRBD1. The CDR3 bases are TGCAGTGCTAGGGCCGGGACAGGGGGCGTTAGCACAGATACGCAGTATTTT. Its translation: CSARAGTGGVSTDTQYF.